This T cell receptor beta chain emerged from a study of Ad26.COV2.S vaccination and SARS-CoV-2 variants listed by TCRdb under 2021. Regarding the complete study: The specificity and breadth of SARS-CoV-2-reactive T cell receptors after Ad26.COV2.S vaccination were assessed by TCRbeta repertoire sequencing. The TCR-sequenced set comprised around 32 samples: some 19 Ad26.COV2.S vaccine recipients, 5 placebo recipients and 8 SARS-CoV-2 convalescent individuals. Findings and caveats that apply to the study as a whole: Higher spike-specific TCR breadth was observed in Ad26.COV2.S recipients than in placebo recipients (P = 0.0014). After vaccination, substantial breadth of spike-specific CD8+ and CD4+ T cell responses was reported. According to the authors, total T cell responses may have been underestimated by the TCR breadth and depth analyses. Vaccine and placebo recipients had comparable non-spike TCR breadth, which fits with the vaccine containing only spike.

Per the publication, the time point label means: individuals recovered from natural SARS-CoV-2 infection. Comments on this clone: The antigen it recognizes is unknown. Base qualities are not recorded, but no much larger clone differs from it by a single base.

The immunoSEQ Assay was used to sequence TCRbeta CDR3 regions. After extraction, genomic DNA underwent amplification by bias-controlled multiplex PCR, followed by high-throughput sequencing. In the original analysis: To quantify the absolute abundance of each unique TCRbeta CDR3 region, sequences were collapsed and filtered. Usable DNA was measured by amplifying reference genes present in all nucleated cells, and TCRbeta template counts were normalized to that usable DNA to estimate T cell fraction. Repertoire TCRs were annotated as SARS-CoV-2-specific by exact matching of V gene, CDR3 amino acid sequence and J gene to a known reactive TCR set. The reference SARS-CoV-2 TCR set was derived from MIRA and filtered for enrichment in COVID-19-positive ImmuneCODE repertoires, a step that removed public or cross-reactive TCRs. Drawing on the MIRA antigens, annotated TCRs were analysed further at the level of specific ORF or position within ORF. Breadth was defined as annotated unique rearrangements over total unique productive rearrangements; depth was the summed frequency of those rearrangements. Group comparisons of TCR breadth used two-sided Wilcoxon rank-sum tests. The table was pulled from immuneACCESS by TCRdb, which kept in-frame rearrangements only. Such tables lose some clones; where checked, under half of the loss comes from unresolved V genes, and the rest has no known cause. V, J and clone size are those of that table, while D and trimming were read from the DNA. The sample contains some 180,000 clones, around nine tenths of them found a single time. The top ten constitute about 5.5% of the sample.

Deletion took 6 bases off V and 5 bases off J, with a span of 20 bases between the germline ends. The CDR3 numbers 15 residues from cysteine through phenylalanine. Here the CDR3 DNA is all that survives: 45 bases in frame from base 1. From a lookup of the germline V gene, CDR1 and CDR2 are SGHRS and YFSETQ. This clonotype originated in a human donor who had recovered from COVID-19. The chain is assembled from TRBV5-1 and TRBJ1-1; a weak D assignment points to TRBD1 (6 bases agree). The sample consisted of peripheral blood, taken after recovery from COVID-19. The DNA reads TGCGCCAGCATCGCCTCGTGGGGGGCCGGGACTGAAGCTTTCTTT. It encodes CASIASWGAGTEAFF.